These 21 T cell receptor beta chains were sequenced from one sample in a study of T-cell reconstitution after alpha-beta-depleted transplantation in children. Unique molecular identifiers were incorporated during preparation of the TCRbeta library. TCRdb itself ran the PCR reads through MiXCR, one entry per CDR3 protein. The sample shows some 830,000 distinct CDR3 sequences, approximately 15% of them seen only once. The specimen comprised PBMCs, mostly from graft donor cells, sampled 360 days after TCRalphabeta/CD19-depleted stem cell transplant. Receptors originate from a male patient under 18 who had a stem cell transplant for acute lymphoblastic leukemia, so the T cells may come from the graft donor.

This clonotype was detected a few times. The chain uses TRBV5-1 and TRBJ2-1, with 7 bases that match TRBD2. V dropped 0 bases and J dropped 5; count of bases not matched to a gene: 5. The CDR3 is 15 amino acids. Germline V CDR1 and CDR2: SGHRS, YFSETQ. The chain's CDR3 is CASSLVSLADNEQFF. CDR3 sequence (DNA): TGCGCCAGCAGCTTGGTGTCCCTAGCGGACAATGAGCAGTTCTTC.

This clonotype was picked up many times. The rearrangement joins TRBV27 to TRBJ2-7, with 10 nucleotides matching TRBD1. Trimming took 0 bases from V and 1 from J; bases not matched to a gene: 3. The CDR3 spans 16 residues. CDR1 and CDR2 (germline): MNHEY, SMNVEV (reference sequence). In DNA, the CDR3 is TGTGCCAGCAGTTTATCGGGGACAGGGGTATCCTACGAGCAGTACTTC. Its protein product is CASSLSGTGVSYEQYF.

The sample holds many counts of this clonotype. The chain couples TRBV12-3 or TRBV12-4 to TRBJ1-6; D is unclear. V was pared by 5 bases and J by 12 bases, with 8 bases between. This CDR3 is 11 amino acids long. The CDR3 DNA reads TGTGCCAGCAGTCTCCCCGGACCCCTCCACTTT. As protein: CASSLPGPLHF.

This clonotype has a handful of counts. The chain is built from TRBV7-9 and TRBJ1-6, with a tentative D call TRBD1 (5 bases). Germline V lookup: CDR1 SEHNR, CDR2 FQNEAQ (reference sequence). The CDR3 contains 14 residues. Trimming stripped 4 bases from V and 10 bases from J, with 14 bases between. CDR3 coding DNA: TGTGCCAGCAGCTCCCCGGGGGGAGAATCACCCCTCCACTTT. This encodes CASSSPGGESPLHF.

Only a few counts were recorded for this clonotype. This chain links TRBV7-7 with TRBJ2-5; D not certain. The CDR3 length is 15 residues. V lost 5 bases and J 5 bases, leaving 18 bases between the germline ends. Germline assignment: CDR1 SSHAT and CDR2 FNYEAQ (reference sequence). CDR3 sequence: CASSPRFSVRETQYF. The CDR3 DNA follows: TGTGCCAGCAGCCCTAGGTTTTCCGTCCGGGAGACCCAGTACTTC.

This clonotype was counted many times. Its ends do not fully match the called genes, so a read error is possible. The chain joins TRBV12-3 or TRBV12-4 to TRBJ2-1; 13 bases fit TRBD2. The CDR3 sequence is 14 residues long. CDR3 nucleotides: TGCGCCAGCAGGGGACTAGCGGGATACAATGAGCAGTTCTTC. The encoded protein is CASRGLAGYNEQFF.

This clonotype showed up many times. The chain uses TRBV7-9 and TRBJ1-6; D not resolved. This CDR3 region has 12 residues. Trimming pared 5 bases from V and 7 bases from J, leaving 6 bases between. In germline, CDR1 is SEHNR, CDR2 FQNEAQ (reference sequence). The CDR3 DNA is TGTGCCAGCAGCCCCCTGAATTCACCCCTCCACTTT. Translated: CASSPLNSPLHF. Full variable domain (outside the CDR3, taken from reference TRBV7-9 and TRBJ1-6): DTGVSQNPRHKITKRGQNVTFRCDPISEHNRLYWYRQTLGQGPEFLTYFQNEAQLEKSRLLSDRFSAERPKGSFSTLEIQRTEQGDSAMYLCASSPLNSPLHFGNGTRLTVT.

This clonotype was observed a few times. This chain links TRBV10-3 with TRBJ2-1; 8 nucleotides agree with TRBD2. V shed 3 bases, J shed 9 bases, and the junction held 10 bases outside the gene matches. Per germline, CDR1 ENHRY and CDR2 SYGVKD. The CDR3 runs 15 residues. The CDR3 protein is CAISDWPGGWSEQFF. The DNA for the CDR3 is TGTGCCATCAGTGATTGGCCGGGAGGGTGGAGTGAGCAGTTCTTC.

There are many counts of this clonotype. For the CDR3, the DNA is TGTGCCAGCAGTTTACCCTACATTACTCTCACCCTCTACGAGCAGTACTTC. Translated, it gives CASSLPYITLTLYEQYF. V and J are TRBV28 and TRBJ2-7, with D unclear. V lost 2 bases and J lost 3, with 20 bases in between. The CDR3 runs to 17 residues. Germline assignment: CDR1 MDHEN and CDR2 SYDVKM. Variable domain in full (rest from reference TRBV28 and TRBJ2-7): DVKVTQSSRYLVKRTGEKVFLECVQDMDHENMFWYRQDPGLGLRLIYFSYDVKMKEKGDIPEGYSVSREKKERFSLILESASTNQTSMYLCASSLPYITLTLYEQYFGPGTRLTVT.

The chain employs TRBV4-2 and TRBJ1-1; a weak D match, TRBD1 (5 bases). CDR3 length: 16 residues. Trimming shortened V by 0 bases and J by 1 base, and 12 bases separated the two germline ends. Germline V gene sequence: CDR1 LGHNA, CDR2 YNFKEQ. The CDR3: CASSQDLEGANTEAFF. The CDR3 DNA follows: TGTGCCAGCAGCCAAGATTTAGAAGGGGCGAACACTGAAGCTTTCTTT.

This clonotype was seen more than once but under ten times. This rearrangement joins TRBV20-1 to TRBJ2-7; either TRBD1 or TRBD2 may fit D (6 bases each). V lost 2 bases and J 3 bases, leaving 14 bases between the germline ends. CDR1 is DFQATT, CDR2 SNEGSKA, per germline (reference sequence). CDR3 length: 14 amino acids. DNA of the CDR3: TGCAGTGCTAGAACCCCGGAGGGGGGCTACGAGCAGTACTTC. Translated: CSARTPEGGYEQYF.

V usage is TRBV6-1 and J usage is TRBJ2-5; TRBD1 matches 7 bases. This CDR3 is built from 16 residues. CDR1 and CDR2 (germline): MNHNS, SASEGT. V lost 2 bases, J lost 5 bases, and 11 bases stayed unmatched. The CDR3 bases are TGTGCCAGCAGTGAAAACAGGGGCCCCATCCATGAGACCCAGTACTTC. Residues: CASSENRGPIHETQYF.

The chain links TRBV20-1 to TRBJ2-7; D is ambiguous. Trimming shortened V by 6 bases and J by 3 bases, and 9 bases separated the two germline ends. Germline CDR1 and CDR2: DFQATT and SNEGSKA (reference sequence). CDR3 size: 11 residues. The CDR3 region has the DNA TGCAGTGCCACTGCCGGCTACGAGCAGTACTTC. Translation: CSATAGYEQYF.

V and J are TRBV12-3 or TRBV12-4 and TRBJ1-5; D uncertain. V lost 2 bases, J lost 9 bases, and 14 bases lay in between. The CDR3 has 14 amino acids. The chain's CDR3 is CASSLLGRAWPQHF. The CDR3 region has the DNA TGTGCCAGCAGTTTATTGGGCCGAGCATGGCCCCAGCATTTT.

Only a few counts were recorded for this clonotype. The chain is built from TRBV15 and TRBJ1-1; 7 nucleotides agree with TRBD1. The J segment lost 1 base and the V segment lost 3 bases, leaving 11 bases of the junction unmatched. There are 17 residues in the CDR3. Per the germline V gene, CDR1 is LNHNV and CDR2 is YYDKDF (reference sequence). CDR3 coding DNA: TGTGCCACCAGCAGGAAAGCGACAGGGTATAGGAACACTGAAGCTTTCTTT. This gives the protein CATSRKATGYRNTEAFF. Full variable domain (remainder filled in from reference TRBV15 and TRBJ1-1): DAMVIQNPRYQVTQFGKPVTLSCSQTLNHNVMYWYQQKSSQAPKLLFHYYDKDFNNEADTPDNFQSRRPNTSFCFLDIRSPGLGDTAMYLCATSRKATGYRNTEAFFGQGTRLTVV.

V is TRBV7-6 and J is TRBJ2-1; 8 bases line up with TRBD2. With V trimmed by 7 bases and J by 3 bases, 8 bases remained unmatched. The CDR3 covers 15 residues. Germline V CDR1 and CDR2: SGHVS, FNYEAQ. The CDR3 reads CASTGGGQIYNEQFF. The CDR3 nucleotides read TGTGCCAGCACCGGGGGGGGGCAAATCTACAATGAGCAGTTCTTC.

This clonotype was recorded many times. The V and J genes are TRBV12-3 or TRBV12-4 and TRBJ1-2; D gene unclear. CDR3 length: 13 residues. V was shortened by 3 bases and J by 4 bases, with 9 bases between the two germline ends. As DNA, the CDR3 is TGTGCCAGCAGTTTTAGGCCGGGCTATGGCTACACCTTC. It translates to CASSFRPGYGYTF.

The J gene is TRBJ2-1, the V gene TRBV9; TRBD2 matches 9 bases. V was clipped by 0 bases and J by 0 bases; unmatched bases: 10. CDR3 size: 19 residues. Germline CDR1 is SGDLS and CDR2 is YYNGEE. CDR3 bases: TGTGCCAGCAGCGTAGTGGTAGCGGGAGCATTGAGCTCCTACAATGAGCAGTTCTTC. Encoded protein: CASSVVVAGALSSYNEQFF.

In its sample, this clonotype was seen many times. The chain couples TRBV24-1 to TRBJ2-3, with 10 nucleotides matching TRBD1. The CDR3 loop spans 15 amino acids. V shed 7 bases, J shed 3 bases, and the junction held 6 bases outside the gene matches. Germline V gene lookup returns CDR1 KGHDR and CDR2 SFDVKD. The CDR3, as DNA: TGTGCCACCAGCACAGGACAGGGGGTTACAGATACGCAGTATTTT. Its protein product is CATSTGQGVTDTQYF.

The chain uses TRBV18 and TRBJ2-1, with 12 nucleotides matching TRBD1. This CDR3 region has 15 residues. The germline V gene encodes CDR1 KGHSH and CDR2 LQKENI. Trimming cost V 3 bases and J 7 bases; bases outside gene matches: 4. In DNA form, the CDR3 reads TGTGCCAGCTCACCTGGGACAGGGGGCTGGAATGAGCAGTTCTTC. This gives the protein CASSPGTGGWNEQFF.

In this sample, this clonotype turned up many times. The genes are TRBV29-1 and TRBJ1-3, with 7 bases that match TRBD1. Looked up from germline, CDR1 is SQVTM and CDR2 is ANQGSEA. This CDR3 has 15 residues. V lost 0 bases to trimming and J lost 3 bases; unmatched junction nucleotides: 5. The CDR3 bases are TGCAGCGTTGAAGAGACAGGGTTCTTTGGAAACACCATATATTTT. It translates to CSVEETGFFGNTIYF.